A selection of T cell receptor beta chains follows, all from one sample in a study of PD-L1 blockade in urothelial cancer. The repertoire was sequenced with immunoSEQ multiplex PCR; TCRdb's copy has only in-frame clones and lacks some. The sample shows around 45,000 clones, around 89% of them seen only once. Sample: PBMCs, taken around atezolizumab (anti-PD-L1) treatment. The receptors were sampled from a woman between 55 and 75 years old with urothelial cancer. The CDR3 runs from the conserved cysteine through the conserved F or W.

v_gene	j_gene	CDR3aa
TRBV18	TRBJ2-7	CASSPDGRSSYEQYF
TRBV2	TRBJ1-3	CASSEGLSGNTIYF
TRBV29-1	TRBJ2-1	CSVEGRSGYNEQFF
TRBV5-1	TRBJ1-1	CASSDGARGGEAFF
TRBV12-5	TRBJ2-5	CASGTGLAVETETQYF
TRBV15	TRBJ1-1	CATSREGRPNTEAFF
TRBV4-1	TRBJ1-1	CASSLGGQAPVTFF
TRBV7-9	TRBJ2-2	CASSSFPRVTGELFF
TRBV4-3	TRBJ2-7	CASSQTPRGAHEQYF
TRBV2	TRBJ2-7	CATDDRDSLYEQYF
TRBV5-1	TRBJ1-6	CASSFSRGQNSPLHF
TRBV27	TRBJ1-4	CATLSLQGGEKLFF
TRBV6-5	TRBJ2-7	CASGVAGVYEQYF
TRBV25-1	TRBJ2-7	CANSTGHPSYEQYF
TRBV7-2	TRBJ1-2	CASSSDRWDYGYTF
TRBV7-9	TRBJ1-2	CASSRQGFYGYTF
TRBV5-6	TRBJ2-7	CASSFLGTGIYEQYF
TRBV28	TRBJ1-1	CASRLNTEAFF
TRBV9	TRBJ2-7	CASSAGGYEQYF
TRBV28	TRBJ1-5	CASSSRGGGFNQPQHF
TRBV19	TRBJ1-2	CASSWTPRTGSGGYTF
TRBV6-1	TRBJ2-2	CASSEAVGLAGIFANTGELFF
TRBV18	TRBJ1-5	CASSPGGGIEPQHF
TRBV6-1	TRBJ1-1	CASSDWTGRTEAFF
TRBV11-3	TRBJ1-1	CASSSGQGAAFF
TRBV2	TRBJ2-2	CASSLARAGELFF
TRBV5-6	TRBJ2-7	CASSLGGSNYEQYF
TRBV7-9	TRBJ2-1	CASSLAGLNNEQFF
TRBV9	TRBJ2-5	CASSVSGGPIETQYF
TRBV5-4	TRBJ2-7	CASSLGWQGTYEQYF
TRBV2	TRBJ2-5	CASRATSGGAETQYF
TRBV19	TRBJ1-5	CASSQTGGANQPQHF
TRBV27	TRBJ1-2	CASSLSGSFNGYTF
TRBV4-1	TRBJ2-3	CASSRELAGGIDTQYF
TRBV19	TRBJ2-1	CASSIRGLAVLGQFF
TRBV19	TRBJ2-7	CASSRDSYEQYF
TRBV2	TRBJ2-5	CASSAPPGQGAETQYF
TRBV7-2	TRBJ2-5	CASSSAGGWETQYF
TRBV7-2	TRBJ1-4	CASSLGPPGKLFF
TRBV7-2	TRBJ1-1	CASSLAQGTEAFF
TRBV29-1	TRBJ2-7	CSVEHMDRGSYEQYF
TRBV5-5	TRBJ2-7	CASTLGGALYEQYF
TRBV7-2	TRBJ1-3	CASSRAGPGNTIYF
TRBV2	TRBJ2-2	CASSPGTGMNGELFF
TRBV19	TRBJ1-6	CASSIAAQQGYNSPLHF
TRBV11-3	TRBJ1-3	CASSLDSGAGNTIYF
TRBV13	TRBJ2-7	CASSIKGGSYEQYF
TRBV27	TRBJ2-1	CASSFPGQIYNEQFF